Listed here are 32 T cell receptor beta chains from one sample, sequenced in a study of STAT5B mutations in CD4+ large granular lymphocyte leukemia. Here immunoSEQ multiplex PCR was the method, and the copy in TCRdb shows in-frame clones only, minus some. The data contain roughly 30,000 clones, 70% to 90% of them singletons. Material: CD4+ T cells from blood buffy coats. The source of these receptors is a human donor in good health.

Written as DNA, the CDR3 is TGCGCCAGCAGCTTGGTGGTTAATGAGCAGTTCTTC. Translating gives CASSLVVNEQFF. V usage is TRBV5-1 and J usage is TRBJ2-1, with D unclear. Per germline, CDR1 SGHRS and CDR2 YFSETQ. The CDR3 covers 12 residues. The V and J ends lost 0 bases and 7 bases respectively, with 5 bases between them.

This clone was seen only once. The J gene is TRBJ2-7, the V gene TRBV5-6, with D maybe TRBD1 (5 bases). Germline loops: CDR1 SGHDT, CDR2 YYEEEE. The CDR3 runs to 15 residues. Trimming took off 3 bases at V and 2 bases at J, with 15 bases between the two ends. The CDR3 region is CASSSQGLTTYEQYF. CDR3 bases: TGTGCCAGCAGCTCGCAGGGTCTAACCACCTACGAGCAGTACTTC.

This clone has just one count. The chain combines TRBV9 with TRBJ2-1, with D unclear. Per germline, CDR1 SGDLS and CDR2 YYNGEE. Trimming stripped 4 bases from V and 4 bases from J, with 9 bases between. The CDR3 contains 13 residues. The CDR3 DNA sequence: TGTGCCAGCAGCAAGAGTGATTACAATGAGCAGTTCTTC. This translates into CASSKSDYNEQFF.

This clone was observed a few times. The chain combines TRBV18 with TRBJ2-7, with a weak D call TRBD2 (6 bases). The germline CDR1 and CDR2 sequences are KGHSH and LQKENI. The CDR3 loop spans 12 amino acids. Trimming cost V 0 bases and J 12 bases, with 12 bases left between them. The CDR3 nucleotides read TGTGCCAGCTCACCACCGATGGGAGGCGCGTACTTC. This sequence encodes CASSPPMGGAYF.

The chain couples TRBV28 to TRBJ2-3, with D perhaps matching TRBD1 (5 bases). CDR3 size: 15 residues. Germline loops: CDR1 MDHEN, CDR2 SYDVKM. The V gene lost 3 bases and the J gene lost 2 bases, with 12 bases spanning the gap. CDR3 loop: CASSFVGQLTDTQYF. CDR3 nucleotides: TGTGCCAGCAGTTTTGTGGGGCAGCTCACAGATACGCAGTATTTT.

This chain connects TRBV6-1 to TRBJ1-2, with unresolved D. This CDR3 region has 13 residues. Germline lookup yields CDR1 MNHNS and CDR2 SASEGT. Trimming pared 3 bases from V and 1 base from J, leaving 6 bases between. The CDR3 is CASSDAGNYGYTF. The CDR3 region has the DNA TGTGCCAGCAGTGACGCTGGTAACTATGGCTACACCTTC.

The V gene is TRBV5-6, the J gene TRBJ1-2; a possible D gene is TRBD1 (5 bases). CDR1 is SGHDT and CDR2 is YYEEEE in the germline V gene. This CDR3 comprises 14 residues. Trimming stripped 0 bases from V and 7 bases from J, with 13 bases between. Written as DNA, the CDR3 is TGTGCCAGCAGCTTGGGCAGGGAGGTATCTGGCTACACCTTC. Translated, it gives CASSLGREVSGYTF.

The chain has TRBV6-5 and TRBJ2-7, with D unresolved. CDR1 is MNHEY and CDR2 is SVGAGI in the germline V gene. The V gene lost 5 bases and the J gene lost 1 base, with 12 bases spanning the gap. The length of the CDR3 is 14 residues. This CDR3 reads CASSANGGSYEQYF. CDR3 in DNA: TGTGCCAGCAGTGCAAACGGTGGTTCCTACGAGCAGTACTTC.

V and J are TRBV7-8 and TRBJ1-2; D not resolved. The CDR3 length is 13 residues. The germline CDR1 and CDR2 sequences are SGHVS and FQNEAQ. Trimming took 3 bases from V and 4 from J, leaving 9 bases between them. In DNA, the CDR3 is TGTGCCAGCAGCTTCCTCAGAGGCTATGGCTACACCTTC. Amino acid sequence: CASSFLRGYGYTF.

V and J are TRBV5-4 and TRBJ2-7; D not resolved. Germline V gene data show CDR1 as SGHNT and CDR2 as YYREEE (reference sequence). V lost 3 bases and J 3 bases, leaving 4 bases between the germline ends. The CDR3 sequence is 11 residues long. The CDR3 protein is CASSSLYEQYF. The CDR3 bases are TGTGCCAGCAGCTCCCTCTACGAGCAGTACTTC.

The chain combines TRBV5-5 with TRBJ2-5; tentative D call: TRBD2 (6 bases). Per germline, CDR1 SGHKS and CDR2 YYEKEE (reference sequence). This CDR3 region has 14 residues. The V and J ends lost 2 bases and 3 bases respectively, with 11 bases between them. CDR3 bases: TGTGCCAGCAGCTTTAAGGGACTTAAAGAGACCCAGTACTTC. Its protein is CASSFKGLKETQYF.

The chain carries TRBV6-5 and TRBJ2-7; D remains unclear. The germline V and J ends were trimmed by 6 bases and 1 base, with 16 bases remaining between them. The CDR3 runs 15 residues. Germline assignment: CDR1 MNHEY and CDR2 SVGAGI. The CDR3 region has the DNA TGTGCCAGCAGCCCACAGTTGATGCTATCCTACGAGCAGTACTTC. It translates to CASSPQLMLSYEQYF.

For this clone: Other DNA sequences within the sample encode an identical CDR3. The chain uses TRBV29-1 and TRBJ2-7; D is undetermined. The length of the CDR3 is 12 residues. The V end was cut by 4 bases, the J end by 2 bases, with 9 bases between. CDR1 is SQVTM, CDR2 ANQGSEA, per germline. CDR3 nucleotides: TGCAGCGTTGGTACCGGACCCTACGAGCAGTACTTC. Translating it yields CSVGTGPYEQYF.

V is TRBV5-1 and J is TRBJ2-5; TRBD2 agrees at 7 bases. The CDR3 length is 13 residues. Germline CDR1 is SGHRS and CDR2 is YFSETQ. V shed 8 bases and J 1 base; nucleotides not matched to a gene: 5. DNA for the CDR3: TGCGCCAGTGCCCTAGCGGCCCAAGAGACCCAGTACTTC. As protein: CASALAAQETQYF.

This chain's CDR3 is CSGLGVSTDTQYF. CDR3 nucleotides: TGCAGCGGGCTAGGGGTTAGCACAGATACGCAGTATTTT. The rearrangement links TRBV29-1 to TRBJ2-3, with a weak D call TRBD1 (5 bases). In germline, CDR1 is SQVTM, CDR2 ANQGSEA. The CDR3 sequence is 13 residues long. Trimming stripped 7 bases from V and 0 bases from J, with 11 bases between.

The rearrangement links TRBV5-1 to TRBJ2-1; TRBD2 matches at 7 bases. V shed 0 bases, J shed 2 bases, and the junction held 5 bases outside the gene matches. The germline gives CDR1 SGHRS, CDR2 YFSETQ. The CDR3 length is 16 residues. CDR3 DNA: TGCGCCAGCAGCTTGGAACCGGGAGGAACCTACAATGAGCAGTTCTTC. Its translation: CASSLEPGGTYNEQFF.

The chain recombines TRBV5-6 with TRBJ1-2, with D unresolved. V shed 0 bases and J shed 8 bases, with 8 bases lying between them. The CDR3 contains 12 residues. Germline V gene lookup returns CDR1 SGHDT and CDR2 YYEEEE. The CDR3 DNA reads as TGTGCCAGCAGCTTGGGTGTACGGGGCTACACCTTC. Its protein is CASSLGVRGYTF.

The chain employs TRBV6-5 and TRBJ2-7; 7 bases line up with TRBD2. Germline V lookup: CDR1 MNHEY, CDR2 SVGAGI. This CDR3 is 15 amino acids long. The junction had 8 bases not matched to a gene; V was cut back by 6 bases and J by 0 bases. CDR3: CASRRELRSSYEQYF. DNA of the CDR3: TGTGCCAGCAGGCGGGAGCTCCGTAGCTCCTACGAGCAGTACTTC.

The V gene is TRBV6-6, the J gene TRBJ2-7, with 12 positions matching TRBD1. V lost 6 bases, J lost 5 bases, and 11 bases stayed unmatched. CDR1 is MNHNY and CDR2 is SVGAGI in the germline V gene (reference sequence). This CDR3 is built from 16 residues. The CDR3 is CASRALGTGGQDEQYF. In DNA, the CDR3 is TGTGCCAGCAGAGCACTAGGGACAGGGGGCCAGGACGAGCAGTACTTC.

The J gene is TRBJ2-7, the V gene TRBV4-2; maybe TRBD2 (6 bases). This CDR3 is 16 amino acids long. Per the germline V gene, CDR1 is LGHNA and CDR2 is YNFKEQ. Trimming shortened V by 1 base and J by 3 bases, and 16 bases separated the two germline ends. This CDR3 reads CASSQVMSSAYYEQYF. The CDR3, as DNA: TGTGCCAGCAGCCAAGTAATGTCTAGCGCCTACTACGAGCAGTACTTC.

CDR3 DNA: TGTGCCAGCAGCCAAGATGGGACTAGGTTTCGCGAGCAGTACTTC. It yields the protein CASSQDGTRFREQYF. The chain employs TRBV14 and TRBJ2-7, with 8 bases lining up with TRBD2. The germline V gene encodes CDR1 SGHDN and CDR2 FVKESK. The CDR3 consists of 15 residues. The V segment lost 0 bases and the J segment 6 bases; nucleotides outside the gene matches: 7.

The chain couples TRBV6-6 to TRBJ2-1, with 11 nucleotides matching TRBD2. The V gene end was trimmed by 0 bases and the J gene end by 5 bases; junction bases not matched to a gene: 3. Germline V gene sequence: CDR1 MNHNY, CDR2 SVGAGI (reference sequence). This CDR3 region has 16 residues. The CDR3 DNA reads TGTGCCAGCAGTTACTCCGCTAGCGGGAGGAACAATGAGCAGTTCTTC. This sequence encodes CASSYSASGRNNEQFF.

This clone was counted a single time. This chain joins TRBV6-5 and TRBJ2-1, with D perhaps TRBD2 (6 bases). In germline, CDR1 is MNHEY, CDR2 SVGAGI. The CDR3 contains 13 residues. The V end lost 0 bases, the J end lost 10 bases, and 10 bases lay between the germline ends. The CDR3 is CASSYSRDLEQFF. CDR3 nucleotides: TGTGCCAGCAGTTACTCAAGGGACTTAGAGCAGTTCTTC.

This sequence joins TRBV4-2 and TRBJ2-7, with 9 positions matching TRBD1. Germline V CDR1 and CDR2: LGHNA, YNFKEQ. The CDR3 contains 15 residues. With V trimmed by 2 bases and J by 3 bases, 5 bases remained unmatched. CDR3 protein: CASSQTLDRGYEQYF. CDR3 nucleotides: TGTGCCAGCAGCCAAACTCTGGACAGGGGCTACGAGCAGTACTTC.

In DNA, the CDR3 is TGTGCCAGCAGCTTAGGGGCTGCGCACTCTGGGGCCAACGTCCTGACTTTC. Amino acid sequence: CASSLGAAHSGANVLTF. The chain uses TRBV7-2 and TRBJ2-6; D gene uncertain. Deletions cut 1 base from V and 0 bases from J, with 10 bases between. In germline, CDR1 is SGHTA, CDR2 FQGNSA. This CDR3 is 17 amino acids long.

The rearrangement links TRBV19 to TRBJ2-2, with D possibly being TRBD1 (6 bases). Looked up from germline, CDR1 is LNHDA and CDR2 is SQIVND (reference sequence). The CDR3 length is 15 residues. Trimming left V 5 bases short and J 6 bases short, with 16 bases between. For the CDR3, the DNA is TGTGCCAGTAGTGGATCAGCAGGGGCTCCCGGGGAGCTGTTTTTT. Its translation: CASSGSAGAPGELFF. The full variable domain, rest sourced from reference TRBV19 and TRBJ2-2, is DGGITQSPKYLFRKEGQNVTLSCEQNLNHDAMYWYRQDPGQGLRLIYYSQIVNDFQKGDIAEGYSVSREKKESFPLTVTSAQKNPTAFYLCASSGSAGAPGELFFGEGSRLTVL.

This clone has a single count. The chain joins TRBV19 to TRBJ1-2, with 10 bases identical to TRBD1. The J segment lost 7 bases and the V segment lost 5 bases, leaving 7 bases of the junction unmatched. Germline V gives CDR1 LNHDA, CDR2 SQIVND (reference sequence). This CDR3 region has 14 residues. The CDR3 sequence is CASSPRDRGPGYTF. The CDR3 bases are TGTGCCAGTAGTCCCCGGGACAGGGGTCCTGGCTACACCTTC.

The J gene is TRBJ2-4, the V gene TRBV18; unclear D gene. Per the germline V gene, CDR1 is KGHSH and CDR2 is LQKENI. Trimming took 6 bases from V and 7 from J, leaving 16 bases between them. The CDR3 contains 14 residues. The CDR3 region is CASSRSGMGNIQYF. Here the CDR3 DNA reads TGTGCCAGCTCCCGGAGTGGGATGGGGAACATTCAGTACTTC. The full variable domain, completed using reference TRBV18 and TRBJ2-4, is NAGVMQNPRHLVRRRGQEARLRCSPMKGHSHVYWYRQLPEEGLKFMVYLQKENIIDESGMPKERFSAEFPKEGPSILRIQQVVRGDSAAYFCASSRSGMGNIQYFGAGTRLSVL.

This chain connects TRBV6-1 to TRBJ1-5; D unclear. This CDR3 has 12 amino acids. V was shortened by 8 bases and J by 4 bases, with 9 bases between the two germline ends. Germline assignment: CDR1 MNHNS and CDR2 SASEGT. The CDR3 region has the DNA TGTGCCAGCCTGGTGGGTAATCAGCCCCAGCATTTT. Translated, it gives CASLVGNQPQHF.

The chain combines TRBV2 with TRBJ2-4, with no clear D. The V end lost 7 bases, the J end lost 0 bases, and 10 bases lay between the germline ends. CDR1 and CDR2 from the germline V gene are SNHLY and FYNNEI. The CDR3 consists of 14 residues. The CDR3 spells CASKALVAKNIQYF. DNA for the CDR3: TGTGCCAGCAAAGCCCTTGTAGCCAAAAACATTCAGTACTTC.

The chain employs TRBV20-1 and TRBJ2-7; D might be TRBD2 (6 bases). CDR3 length: 11 amino acids. Germline CDR1 reads DFQATT; CDR2 reads SNEGSKA (reference sequence). V lost 0 bases to trimming and J lost 8 bases, with 8 bases between them. The CDR3 DNA is TGCAGTGCTAGAGAACTAGCAAAGCAGTACTTC. It is translated as CSARELAKQYF.

This clone was observed a single time. The chain uses TRBV28 and TRBJ1-3; D may be TRBD1 (5 bases). V was trimmed by 7 bases and J by 2 bases, leaving 39 bases between them. The CDR3 consists of 23 residues. The V gene's germline CDR1 is MDHEN and CDR2 SYDVKM. CDR3 sequence reads: CASTCQKDWDHLTLRAAGNTIYF. The DNA of the CDR3 is TGTGCCAGCACATGCCAAAAGGACTGGGACCACTTGACCCTGAGGGCTGCTGGAAACACCATATATTTT.